This TCR beta chain was sequenced during a study of control samples from healthy donors and cancer patients. The method was immunoSEQ multiplex PCR; TCRdb's version includes in-frame clones alone and lacks a portion of them. Of about 120,000 clones listed, roughly 90% are singletons. CDR1 and CDR2 (germline): SGDLS, YYNGEE. The CDR3 extends over 12 amino acids. V lost 3 bases, J lost 8 bases, and 11 bases lay in between. Sequenced sample: blood. This clonotype was sampled from a man aged 50-60 years in good health. The chain links TRBV9 to TRBJ1-1; tentative D call: TRBD1 (6 bases). The CDR3 spells CASSETGTEAFF. CDR3 in DNA: TGTGCCAGCAGCGAAACCGGGACAGAAGCTTTCTTT.